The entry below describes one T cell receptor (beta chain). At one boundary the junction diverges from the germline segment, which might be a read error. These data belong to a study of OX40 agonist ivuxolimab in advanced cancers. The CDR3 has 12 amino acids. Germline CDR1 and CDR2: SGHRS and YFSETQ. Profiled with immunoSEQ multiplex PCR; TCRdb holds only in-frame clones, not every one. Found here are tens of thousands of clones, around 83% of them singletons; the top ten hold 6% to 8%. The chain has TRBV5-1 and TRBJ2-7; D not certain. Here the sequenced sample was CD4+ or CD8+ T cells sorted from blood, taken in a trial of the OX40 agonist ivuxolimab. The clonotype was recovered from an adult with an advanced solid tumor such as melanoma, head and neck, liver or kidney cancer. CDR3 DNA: TGCGCCAGCAGCTTACTGGGCGCTGCCTTTACCTTC. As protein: CASSLLGAAFTF.